The clone carrying this T cell receptor (beta chain) came up many times. The CDR3 loop spans 13 amino acids. The ends were cut back, 3 bases at V and 3 bases at J, with 9 bases in the middle. In germline, CDR1 is MNHNY, CDR2 SVGAGI (reference sequence). The sample is drawn from a study of spatial heterogeneity in lung cancer. Study context: Where they were available, follow-up PBMC samples were sequenced, at a median of around 24 months after resection.

A unique molecular identifier was attached to every TCR cDNA molecule. TCRdb ran MiXCR on the 5' RACE reads and lists one entry per CDR3 protein. This sample yields 40,000 to 45,000 distinct CDR3 sequences, of which 20% to 25% are seen a single time; under 8.5% belongs to the top ten. Time point here: blood at routine non-recurrence follow-up after resection. The sequence was obtained from a female donor with early-stage non-small cell lung cancer. This chain connects TRBV6-6 to TRBJ2-7; no reliable D call. The sample was PBMCs, taken at follow-up. The CDR3 region has the DNA TGTGCCAGCAGTTATCAGTCTCTCTACGAGCAGTACGTC. Its translation is CASSYQSLYEQYV.